This T cell receptor (beta chain) was sequenced for a study of T cells in Graves' hyperthyroidism and ophthalmopathy. The CDR3 totals 15 residues. Looked up from germline, CDR1 is MNHNS and CDR2 is SASEGT. V dropped 7 bases and J dropped 2; count of bases not matched to a gene: 9. In the ophthalmopathy cohort, Clinical Activity Score was at least 3, NOSPECS grade at least 4, and duration under 3 months. Investigators excluded patients with uncontrolled infection, other autoimmune disease, pregnancy or lactation. It was RNA transcripts that yielded the amplified TCR beta CDR3 regions. HTBI primers drove first-round RT-PCR of the TCR CDR3. TCRdb used MiXCR to reprocess the multiplex PCR reads, holding one entry per CDR3 protein. The table records 500,000 to 650,000 distinct CDR3 sequences, approximately 14% of them present only once.

Sequences were obtained from blood. This sequence originates from a woman between 45 and 65 years old with Graves' ophthalmopathy. This rearrangement joins TRBV6-1 to TRBJ2-3; 7 bases line up with TRBD1. CDR3 protein: CASNFLGQDTDTQYF. The DNA for the CDR3 is TGTGCCAGCAATTTCTTAGGACAGGACACAGATACGCAGTATTTT.